This T cell receptor beta chain derives from a study of blood T cell repertoires in COVID-19. Study-level information: Samples taken during acute and convalescent COVID-19 were collected in the United States, Italy and Spain. In each case, the material was cDNA or gDNA derived from T cells, B-cell-depleted T cells, or PBMCs.

Profiling relied on immunoSEQ multiplex PCR, and the TCRdb table lists in-frame clones only, not all of them. In the table there are around 290,000 clones, over 75% of which are singletons. From germline, CDR1 is MNHEY and CDR2 SVGAGI. V was clipped by 6 bases and J by 4 bases, with 12 bases between them. This CDR3 comprises 13 residues. Those who participated ranged in age from roughly 18 to 95 years and resided in about two dozen US areas. The TCR comes from a woman in her twenties or thirties who had recovered from COVID-19. The genes are TRBV6-5 and TRBJ1-2; tentative D call: TRBD1 (6 bases). Sequencing was performed on PBMCs or T cells enriched from blood (not recorded which). The CDR3 here is CASRTGTSYGYTF. The CDR3 DNA reads TGTGCCAGCAGAACCGGGACATCCTATGGCTACACCTTC.